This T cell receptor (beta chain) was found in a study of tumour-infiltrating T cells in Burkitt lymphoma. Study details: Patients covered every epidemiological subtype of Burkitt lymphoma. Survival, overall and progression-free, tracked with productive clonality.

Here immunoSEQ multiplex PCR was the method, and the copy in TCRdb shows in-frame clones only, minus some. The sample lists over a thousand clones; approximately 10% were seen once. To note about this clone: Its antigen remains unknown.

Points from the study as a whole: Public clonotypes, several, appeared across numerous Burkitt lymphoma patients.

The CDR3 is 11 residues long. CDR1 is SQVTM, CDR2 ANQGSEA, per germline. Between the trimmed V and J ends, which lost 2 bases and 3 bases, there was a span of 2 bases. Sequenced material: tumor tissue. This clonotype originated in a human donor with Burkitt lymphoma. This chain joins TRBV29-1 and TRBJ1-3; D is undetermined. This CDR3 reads CSVEYGNTIYF. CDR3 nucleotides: TGCAGCGTTGAATATGGAAACACCATATATTTT.